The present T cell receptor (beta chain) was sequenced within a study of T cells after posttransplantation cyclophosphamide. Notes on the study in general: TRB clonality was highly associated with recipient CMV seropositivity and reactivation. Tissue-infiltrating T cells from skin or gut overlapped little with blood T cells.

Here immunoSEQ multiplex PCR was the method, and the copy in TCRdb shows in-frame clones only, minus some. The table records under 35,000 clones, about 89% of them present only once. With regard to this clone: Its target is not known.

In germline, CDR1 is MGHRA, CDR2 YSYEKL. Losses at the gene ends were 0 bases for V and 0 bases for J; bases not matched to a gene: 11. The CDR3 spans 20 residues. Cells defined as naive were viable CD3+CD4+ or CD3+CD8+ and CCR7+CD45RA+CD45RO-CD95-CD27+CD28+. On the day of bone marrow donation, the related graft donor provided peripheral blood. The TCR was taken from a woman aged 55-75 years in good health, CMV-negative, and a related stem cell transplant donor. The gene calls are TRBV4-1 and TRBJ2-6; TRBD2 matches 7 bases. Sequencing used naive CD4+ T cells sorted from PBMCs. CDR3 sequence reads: CASSQDGRLADFSGANVLTF. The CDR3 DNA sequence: TGCGCCAGCAGCCAAGACGGTCGACTAGCCGATTTCTCTGGGGCCAACGTCCTGACTTTC.